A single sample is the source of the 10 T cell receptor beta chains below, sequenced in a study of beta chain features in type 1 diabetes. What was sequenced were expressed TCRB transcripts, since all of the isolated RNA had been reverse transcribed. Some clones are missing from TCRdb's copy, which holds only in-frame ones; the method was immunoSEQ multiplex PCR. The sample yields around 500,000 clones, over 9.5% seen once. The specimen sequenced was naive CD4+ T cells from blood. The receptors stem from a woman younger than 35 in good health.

CDR3 nucleotide sequence: TGTGCCAGCAGTGGTGAGCGGGGGGCATACAATGAGCAGTTCTTC. This codes for CASSGERGAYNEQFF. The chain is built from TRBV2 and TRBJ2-1; 9 positions match TRBD2. Germline V lookup: CDR1 SNHLY, CDR2 FYNNEI. This CDR3 spans 15 amino acids. Trimming at V came to 4 bases and at J to 4 bases, leaving 5 bases not matched to a gene.

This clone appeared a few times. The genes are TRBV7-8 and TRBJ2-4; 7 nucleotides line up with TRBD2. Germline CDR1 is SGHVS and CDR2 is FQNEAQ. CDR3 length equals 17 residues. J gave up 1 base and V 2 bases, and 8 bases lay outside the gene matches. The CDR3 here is CASSLRPRGDAKNIQYF. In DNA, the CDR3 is TGTGCCAGCAGCTTACGCCCTCGGGGGGATGCCAAAAACATTCAGTACTTC. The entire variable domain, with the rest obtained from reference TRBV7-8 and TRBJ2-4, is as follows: GAGVSQSPRYKVAKRGQDVALRCDPISGHVSLFWYQQALGQGPEFLTYFQNEAQLDKSGLPSDRFFAERPEGSVSTLKIQRTQQEDSAVYLCASSLRPRGDAKNIQYFGAGTRLSVL.

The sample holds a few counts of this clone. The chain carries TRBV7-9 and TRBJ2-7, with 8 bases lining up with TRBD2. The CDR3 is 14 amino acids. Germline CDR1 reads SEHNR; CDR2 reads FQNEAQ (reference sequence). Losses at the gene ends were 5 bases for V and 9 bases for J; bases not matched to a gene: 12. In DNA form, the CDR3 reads TGTGCCAGCAGCCCGAGCGGGGGACCATCCGGGCAGTACTTC. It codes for CASSPSGGPSGQYF.

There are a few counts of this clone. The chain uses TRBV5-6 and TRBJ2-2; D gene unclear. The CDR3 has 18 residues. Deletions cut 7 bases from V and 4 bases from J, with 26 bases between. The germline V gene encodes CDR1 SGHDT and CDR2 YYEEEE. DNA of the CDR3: TGTGCCAGCTGGATAAACAGCCAGTCCACGCGGAGCACCGGGGAGCTGTTTTTT. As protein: CASWINSQSTRSTGELFF.

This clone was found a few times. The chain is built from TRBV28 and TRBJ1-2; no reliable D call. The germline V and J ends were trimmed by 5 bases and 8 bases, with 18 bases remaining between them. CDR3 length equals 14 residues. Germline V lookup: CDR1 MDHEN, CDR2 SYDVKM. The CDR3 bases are TGTGCCAGCAGTAGCTCCCGAGGACTCGGCGGCTACACCTTC. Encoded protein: CASSSSRGLGGYTF.

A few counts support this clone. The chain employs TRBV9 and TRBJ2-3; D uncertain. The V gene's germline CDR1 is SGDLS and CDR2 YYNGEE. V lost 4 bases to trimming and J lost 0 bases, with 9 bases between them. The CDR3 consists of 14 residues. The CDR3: CASSPPASTDTQYF. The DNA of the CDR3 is TGTGCCAGCAGCCCCCCCGCTAGCACAGATACGCAGTATTTT.

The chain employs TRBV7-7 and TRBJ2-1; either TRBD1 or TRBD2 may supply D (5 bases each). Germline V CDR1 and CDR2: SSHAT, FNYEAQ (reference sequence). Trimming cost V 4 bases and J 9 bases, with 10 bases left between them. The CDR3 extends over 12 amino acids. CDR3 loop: CASSSRDGEQFF. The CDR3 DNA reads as TGTGCCAGCAGCTCTAGGGACGGTGAGCAGTTCTTC.

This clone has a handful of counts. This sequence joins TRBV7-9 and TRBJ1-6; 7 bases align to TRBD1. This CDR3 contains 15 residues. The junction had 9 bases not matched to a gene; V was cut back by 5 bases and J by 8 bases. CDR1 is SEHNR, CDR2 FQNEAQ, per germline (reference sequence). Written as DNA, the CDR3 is TGTGCCAGCAGCCCAGGGACAGTCGGGGATTCACCCCTCCACTTT. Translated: CASSPGTVGDSPLHF.

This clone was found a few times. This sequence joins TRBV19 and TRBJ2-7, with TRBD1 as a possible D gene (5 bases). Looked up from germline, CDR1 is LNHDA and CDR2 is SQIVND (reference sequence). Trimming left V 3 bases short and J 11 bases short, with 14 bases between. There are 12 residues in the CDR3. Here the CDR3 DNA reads TGTGCCAGTAGTATCCTCCAGGGTGACAAGTACTTC. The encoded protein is CASSILQGDKYF.

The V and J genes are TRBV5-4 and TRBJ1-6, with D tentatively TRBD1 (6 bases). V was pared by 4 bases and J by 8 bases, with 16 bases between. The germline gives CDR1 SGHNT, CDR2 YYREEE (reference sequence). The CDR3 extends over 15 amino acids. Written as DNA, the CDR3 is TGTGCCAGCAGCGGAACCACAGGGATGGATTCACCCCTCCACTTT. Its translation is CASSGTTGMDSPLHF.